The table lists the clone carrying this T cell receptor (beta chain) with a count of one. The sample comes from a study of blood T cell repertoires in COVID-19. Germline loops: CDR1 MNHNS, CDR2 SASEGT. This CDR3 comprises 15 residues. Trimming at V came to 1 base and at J to 3 bases, leaving 0 bases not matched to a gene. Using immunoSEQ multiplex PCR, the repertoire was profiled, and TCRdb retains in-frame clones only, with some absent. Of more than 300,000 clones listed, around 87% are singletons. This TCR was sampled from a man aged 35-49 years in a cohort exposed to, infected with or recovered from COVID-19 (not recorded which). The V and J genes are TRBV6-1 and TRBJ2-2; 9 bases are shared with TRBD1. Sequenced material: PBMCs or T cells enriched from blood (not recorded which). The CDR3 here is CASSEGTGDTGELFF. As DNA, the CDR3 is TGTGCCAGCAGTGAAGGGACAGGGGACACCGGGGAGCTGTTTTTT.